Shown below are 10 T cell receptor beta chains from a single sample sequenced in a study of radiation and T cells in renal cell carcinoma. This table comes from immunoSEQ multiplex PCR, and its TCRdb copy is limited to in-frame clones, with some not included. The data show about 150,000 clones, 88% seen once. The time point: baseline pretreatment blood. Treatment given: 15 Gy SBRT to primary tumor, nephrectomy 4 weeks later. Sample: blood, taken from a patient whose treatment included radiotherapy and nephrectomy. The receptors here all came from a woman in her 70s with renal cell carcinoma.

V gene TRBV10-2 combines with J gene TRBJ2-6; 7 bases align to TRBD1. Trimming cost V 1 base and J 0 bases; bases outside gene matches: 12. The CDR3 is 20 amino acids. Germline-derived CDR1 and CDR2 are WSHSY and SAAADI. CDR3 protein: CASSEYPKLGQTSGANVLTF. Written as DNA, the CDR3 is TGCGCCAGCAGTGAGTACCCGAAATTGGGACAGACCTCTGGGGCCAACGTCCTGACTTTC.

The chain has TRBV28 and TRBJ2-7; D is uncertain. V gave up 1 base and J gave up 0 bases, with 10 bases separating them. From germline, CDR1 is MDHEN and CDR2 SYDVKM. The CDR3 loop spans 15 amino acids. The CDR3 spells CASSLFGQNSYEQYF. For the CDR3, the DNA is TGTGCCAGCAGTTTATTCGGGCAAAACTCCTACGAGCAGTACTTC. The full variable domain, its missing parts supplied by reference TRBV28 and TRBJ2-7, is DVKVTQSSRYLVKRTGEKVFLECVQDMDHENMFWYRQDPGLGLRLIYFSYDVKMKEKGDIPEGYSVSREKKERFSLILESASTNQTSMYLCASSLFGQNSYEQYFGPGTRLTVT.

The V and J genes are TRBV5-6 and TRBJ2-7, with a weak D call TRBD1 (6 bases). Trimming shortened V by 5 bases and J by 6 bases, and 18 bases separated the two germline ends. CDR3 length: 14 residues. Germline-derived CDR1 and CDR2 are SGHDT and YYEEEE. Here the CDR3 reads CASRGPGAVREQYF. CDR3 sequence (DNA): TGTGCCAGCAGAGGGCCAGGGGCGGTCCGCGAGCAGTACTTC.

The chain joins TRBV11-1 to TRBJ2-2, with 7 bases aligning to TRBD2. Trimming at V came to 1 base and at J to 6 bases, leaving 8 bases not matched to a gene. The CDR3 loop spans 16 amino acids. The germline gives CDR1 SGHAT, CDR2 FQDESV (reference sequence). The CDR3 here is CASSLVTGGTAGELFF. CDR3 bases: TGTGCCAGCAGCTTAGTGACGGGGGGTACGGCCGGGGAGCTGTTTTTT.

The chain couples TRBV7-6 to TRBJ1-1; 12 bases fit TRBD1. The CDR3 extends over 17 amino acids. V dropped 4 bases and J dropped 4; count of bases not matched to a gene: 10. Germline values: CDR1 SGHVS, CDR2 FNYEAQ. The CDR3 DNA sequence: TGTGCCAGCAGCTCAGTCCCGGGACAGGGGGCGAGCACTGAAGCTTTCTTT. It specifies CASSSVPGQGASTEAFF.

This sequence joins TRBV9 and TRBJ1-5, with D possibly being TRBD1 (5 bases). The CDR3 loop spans 14 amino acids. V gave up 0 bases and J gave up 2 bases, with 6 bases separating them. Germline loops: CDR1 SGDLS, CDR2 YYNGEE. The chain's CDR3 is CASSVAGGNQPQHF. The CDR3 bases are TGTGCCAGCAGCGTAGCGGGGGGCAATCAGCCCCAGCATTTT.

The rearrangement uses TRBV7-9 and TRBJ1-2; 10 nucleotides match TRBD1. J was trimmed by 5 bases and V by 5 bases; bases with no gene match: 5. This CDR3 spans 14 amino acids. Germline assignment: CDR1 SEHNR and CDR2 FQNEAQ (reference sequence). The CDR3 is CASSRTGGYYGYTF. Written as DNA, the CDR3 is TGTGCCAGCAGCCGGACAGGGGGATATTATGGCTACACCTTC.

The V and J genes are TRBV6-5 and TRBJ1-4; D unclear. V shed 2 bases and J shed 1 base, with 11 bases lying between them. Per the germline V gene, CDR1 is MNHEY and CDR2 is SVGAGI. The CDR3 is made up of 16 amino acids. The CDR3 loop is CASSYLKTETNEKLFF. CDR3 nucleotide sequence: TGTGCCAGCAGTTACCTTAAGACCGAAACTAATGAAAAACTGTTTTTT.

The V gene is TRBV7-2, the J gene TRBJ2-5; TRBD1 matches at 9 bases. V gave up 5 bases and J gave up 5 bases; unmatched junction bases: 9. This CDR3 contains 15 residues. The germline gives CDR1 SGHTA, CDR2 FQGNSA. As DNA, the CDR3 is TGTGCCAGCAGCCTCCGGGACAGGGTTTGGGAGACCCAGTACTTC. The encoded protein is CASSLRDRVWETQYF.

V and J are TRBV6-5 and TRBJ2-1, with 8 bases lining up with TRBD1. The CDR3 contains 15 residues. Germline loops: CDR1 MNHEY, CDR2 SVGAGI. Losses at the gene ends were 0 bases for V and 14 bases for J; bases not matched to a gene: 12. CDR3 DNA sequence: TGTGCCAGCAGTTACTCGAAAACCCGGGACAGGTGGGAGTTCTTC. This codes for CASSYSKTRDRWEFF.